Below are 21 T cell receptor beta chains sequenced from a single sample in a study of Graves' ophthalmopathy and Graves' hyperthyroidism. RNA served as the template for amplifying TCR beta CDR3 regions. An opening RT-PCR round employed HTBI primers and preceded a second-round multiplex PCR. TCRdb independently ran MiXCR on the multiplex PCR reads; one entry per CDR3 protein. Counted here are roughly 1.1 million distinct CDR3 sequences, 36% occurring once; the ten biggest clones make up around 10%. Sequencing input: peripheral blood or thyroid tissue (not recorded which). The receptors stem from an adult man with Graves' hyperthyroidism.

This clonotype was picked up many times. The chain couples TRBV11-2 to TRBJ2-5; D is undetermined. The CDR3 has 16 amino acids. Germline V lookup: CDR1 SGHAT, CDR2 FQNNGV. Trimming removed 1 base at V and 2 bases at J, with 14 bases between. The CDR3 DNA follows: TGTGCCAGCAGCTTAGGGTCGCTGGGGATACAAGAGACCCAGTACTTC. It translates to CASSLGSLGIQETQYF.

The V gene is TRBV25-1, the J gene TRBJ1-6; unclear D gene. V was shortened by 4 bases and J by 10 bases, with 8 bases between the two germline ends. CDR3 size: 12 residues. From germline, CDR1 is MGHDK and CDR2 SYGVNS. The CDR3 DNA reads TGTGCCAGCAGTGCCCAAATGTCACCCCTCCACTTT. It translates to CASSAQMSPLHF. The entire variable domain, with the rest obtained from reference TRBV25-1 and TRBJ1-6, is as follows: EADIYQTPRYLVIGTGKKITLECSQTMGHDKMYWYQQDPGMELHLIHYSYGVNSTEKGDLSSESTVSRIRTEHFPLTLESARPSHTSQYLCASSAQMSPLHFGNGTRLTVT.

This rearrangement joins TRBV20-1 to TRBJ2-7, with 9 bases that match TRBD1. Germline V gene data show CDR1 as DFQATT and CDR2 as SNEGSKA (reference sequence). The V gene end was trimmed by 6 bases and the J gene end by 1 base; junction bases not matched to a gene: 10. This CDR3 has 15 amino acids. The CDR3 is CSATTPGQGSYEQYF. The DNA for the CDR3 is TGCAGTGCCACGACCCCGGGACAGGGATCCTACGAGCAGTACTTC.

Points on this clonotype: Given a much more abundant clone one base away, this may be a read error. This chain uses TRBV7-2 with TRBJ2-7; TRBD1 is a possible D gene (6 bases). Germline-derived CDR1 and CDR2 are SGHTA and FQGNSA. The CDR3 extends over 15 amino acids. Trimming took off 5 bases at V and 4 bases at J, with 18 bases between the two ends. CDR3 coding DNA: TGTGCCAGCAGCACGGTACAGGGCCTCGGGTACGAGCAGTACTTC. Its protein product is CASSTVQGLGYEQYF.

The V gene is TRBV7-2, the J gene TRBJ2-7; tentatively, D is TRBD2 (6 bases). V lost 5 bases and J lost 5, with 22 bases in between. The CDR3 loop spans 16 amino acids. CDR1 and CDR2 from the germline V gene are SGHTA and FQGNSA. The CDR3 here is CASSQNIPGLSHEQYF. CDR3 bases: TGTGCCAGCAGCCAAAATATCCCGGGACTTTCCCACGAGCAGTACTTC.

Ten or more counts support this clonotype. V and J are TRBV7-8 and TRBJ1-1; D is ambiguous. Germline-derived CDR1 and CDR2 are SGHVS and FQNEAQ. This CDR3 is 13 amino acids long. V was cut by 3 bases and J by 5 bases, with 10 bases left in between. The DNA of the CDR3 is TGTGCCAGCAGCTTGGGCAGCACAACTGAAGCTTTCTTT. Translating gives CASSLGSTTEAFF.

This clonotype was found a few times. A much larger clone differs by one base, so this may be a read error. The chain employs TRBV2 and TRBJ1-2; the D gene is possibly TRBD1 (5 bases). Looked up from germline, CDR1 is SNHLY and CDR2 is FYNNEI. The CDR3 covers 12 residues. This chain's CDR3 is CAGRVGRDGYTF. CDR3 DNA: TGTGCCGGCAGGGTAGGGAGGGATGGCTACACCTTC. The complete variable domain, with remaining parts taken from reference TRBV2 and TRBJ1-2, reads EPEVTQTPSHQVTQMGQEVILRCVPISNHLYFYWYRQILGQKVEFLVSFYNNEISEKSEIFDDQFSVERPDGSNFTLKIRSTKLEDSAMYFCAGRVGRDGYTFGSGTRLTVV.

In its sample, this clonotype was seen a few times. Here the CDR3 reads CSVESLNEQYF. The CDR3 region has the DNA TGCAGCGTTGAATCGTTGAACGAGCAGTACTTC. The chain recombines TRBV29-1 with TRBJ2-7, with D unclear. The germline V and J ends were trimmed by 2 bases and 5 bases, with 7 bases remaining between them. The CDR3 runs to 11 residues. CDR1 and CDR2 (germline): SQVTM, ANQGSEA.

This clonotype has at least ten counts. The V and J genes are TRBV10-3 and TRBJ1-5; D gene uncertain. The CDR3 covers 15 residues. Trimming left V 2 bases short and J 0 bases short, with 8 bases between. Germline V gives CDR1 ENHRY, CDR2 SYGVKD. CDR3 DNA sequence: TGTGCCATCAGTGAGGAGGACTATAGCAATCAGCCCCAGCATTTT. Protein: CAISEEDYSNQPQHF.

The chain recombines TRBV10-3 with TRBJ2-7; D might be TRBD1 (6 bases). The V end lost 0 bases, the J end lost 2 bases, and 14 bases lay between the germline ends. CDR3 length: 16 amino acids. In germline, CDR1 is ENHRY, CDR2 SYGVKD. CDR3 coding DNA: TGTGCCATCAGTGAGTCGGGCAGGGGTAGCCCCTACGAGCAGTACTTC. Residues: CAISESGRGSPYEQYF.

V usage is TRBV29-1 and J usage is TRBJ1-1, with D perhaps TRBD1 (5 bases). Trimming left V 6 bases short and J 5 bases short, with 13 bases between. The CDR3 contains 12 residues. Germline V gene sequence: CDR1 SQVTM, CDR2 ANQGSEA. The CDR3 bases are TGCAGCGTGGGCGGGGGGTGGACTGAAGCTTTCTTT. This translates into CSVGGGWTEAFF.

On this clonotype itself: This could be a read error, since a much larger clone is one nucleotide away. The chain joins TRBV29-1 to TRBJ2-7; D may correspond to TRBD1 or TRBD2 (5 bases each). CDR1 is SQVTM, CDR2 ANQGSEA, per germline. Trimming removed 4 bases from V and 3 bases from J, with 10 bases in between. This CDR3 contains 12 residues. CDR3 residues: CSVGRGVYEQYF. The CDR3 DNA follows: TGCAGCGTTGGACGGGGCGTCTACGAGCAGTACTTC.

Only a few counts were recorded for this clonotype. A much larger clone is a single base away; this may be a read error. In DNA, the CDR3 is TGTGCCATCAGTGGGGGCAGAATTAACTATGGCTACACCTTC. It encodes CAISGGRINYGYTF. The chain links TRBV10-3 to TRBJ1-2; a weak D match, TRBD1 (5 bases). Trimming removed 4 bases at V and 1 base at J, with 10 bases between. Germline CDR1 reads ENHRY; CDR2 reads SYGVKD. This CDR3 spans 14 amino acids.

This clonotype was counted only a few times. The rearrangement uses TRBV2 and TRBJ1-2; 7 positions agree with TRBD1. Germline V CDR1 and CDR2: SNHLY, FYNNEI. This CDR3 is 14 amino acids long. The V gene end was trimmed by 6 bases and the J gene end by 4 bases; junction bases not matched to a gene: 8. Here the CDR3 reads CASRPSGTAYGYTF. The CDR3 DNA follows: TGTGCCAGCAGGCCGTCCGGGACAGCCTATGGCTACACCTTC.

This clonotype was observed many times. V and J are TRBV7-3 and TRBJ1-1, with 7 bases fitting TRBD1. Germline V gene data show CDR1 as SGHTA and CDR2 as FQGTGA. CDR3 length: 15 residues. The V gene end was trimmed by 0 bases and the J gene end by 6 bases; junction bases not matched to a gene: 7. CDR3 DNA: TGTGCCAGCAGCTTAACTCGTCTAGGGGGCTCTGAAGCTTTCTTT. Translation: CASSLTRLGGSEAFF. Together with reference TRBV7-3 and TRBJ1-1, the CDR3 gives the full variable domain: GAGVSQTPSNKVTEKGKYVELRCDPISGHTALYWYRQSLGQGPEFLIYFQGTGAADDSGLPNDRFFAVRPEGSVSTLKIQRTERGDSAVYLCASSLTRLGGSEAFFGQGTRLTVV.

There are many counts of this clonotype. The DNA of the CDR3 is TGTGCCAGCAGCCAAGGTATACGGGGAGGCTACACCTTC. This codes for CASSQGIRGGYTF. J is TRBJ1-2 and V is TRBV3-1; D remains ambiguous. Germline CDR1 LGHDT, CDR2 YNNKEL (reference sequence). Trimming stripped 1 base from V and 8 bases from J, with 11 bases between. There are 13 residues in the CDR3.

The rearrangement links TRBV20-1 to TRBJ2-7; 12 nucleotides match TRBD2. The length of the CDR3 is 13 residues. Germline loops: CDR1 DFQATT, CDR2 SNEGSKA (reference sequence). Trimming cost V 2 bases and J 7 bases; bases outside gene matches: 3. The DNA for the CDR3 is TGCAGTGCTAGACTAGCGGGGGGGCAAGAGCAGTACTTC. This codes for CSARLAGGQEQYF.

V and J are TRBV29-1 and TRBJ1-1; the match to TRBD1 covers 9 bases. Germline V CDR1 and CDR2: SQVTM, ANQGSEA. The length of the CDR3 is 15 residues. The V and J ends lost 4 bases and 1 base, in that order; junction bases with no gene match: 7. The CDR3 reads CSVARDRVGNTEAFF. The CDR3 DNA sequence: TGCAGCGTTGCCAGGGACAGGGTCGGGAACACTGAAGCTTTCTTT.

The rearrangement links TRBV12-3 or TRBV12-4 to TRBJ1-5; TRBD1 agrees at 10 bases. The CDR3 has 15 amino acids. Unmatched junction bases numbered 10, after V lost 4 bases and J lost 10 bases. CDR3 sequence (DNA): TGTGCCAGCAGTTCGCCCAAGACAGGGGGCTTACCCCAGCATTTT. Translated: CASSSPKTGGLPQHF.

This clonotype was recorded many times. The rearrangement links TRBV11-2 to TRBJ2-7; D might be TRBD1 or TRBD2, each matching 5 bases. Germline V lookup: CDR1 SGHAT, CDR2 FQNNGV. The CDR3 consists of 16 residues. V was shortened by 1 base and J by 2 bases, with 15 bases between the two germline ends. The CDR3 here is CASSLALRGSTYEQYF. CDR3 nucleotide sequence: TGTGCCAGCAGCTTAGCCCTCCGGGGCAGCACCTACGAGCAGTACTTC.

J is TRBJ1-1 and V is TRBV13, with D possibly matching TRBD1 (6 bases). Trimming stripped 4 bases from V and 4 bases from J, with 13 bases between. The CDR3 totals 14 residues. Germline values: CDR1 PRHDT, CDR2 FYEKMQ (reference sequence). As DNA, the CDR3 is TGTGCCAGCAGCTGGCCGACAGGCGGCACTGAAGCTTTCTTT. This translates into CASSWPTGGTEAFF.